This TCR beta chain was recovered during a study of T cell repertoires in cytomegalovirus infection. CDR3 length: 14 residues. CDR1 MNHNY and CDR2 SVGAGI come from the germline V gene (reference sequence). V was cut by 9 bases and J by 4 bases, with 18 bases left in between. TCRdb ran MiXCR on the reads and lists one entry per CDR3 protein. The top ten clones hold less than 15% of a sample with fewer than 550,000 distinct CDR3 sequences, around a quarter of them seen once. The sample holds a few counts of this clonotype. The chain has TRBV6-6 and TRBJ2-5, with TRBD2 as a possible D gene (6 bases). Sequencing was carried out using PBMCs. This TCR came from a human donor in good health (CMV status not recorded). Some clones in this sample may be carry-over from other donors' samples. The CDR3 loop is CASKVGGEGETQYF. The CDR3 DNA reads as TGTGCCAGTAAAGTCGGGGGAGAGGGAGAGACCCAGTACTTC.